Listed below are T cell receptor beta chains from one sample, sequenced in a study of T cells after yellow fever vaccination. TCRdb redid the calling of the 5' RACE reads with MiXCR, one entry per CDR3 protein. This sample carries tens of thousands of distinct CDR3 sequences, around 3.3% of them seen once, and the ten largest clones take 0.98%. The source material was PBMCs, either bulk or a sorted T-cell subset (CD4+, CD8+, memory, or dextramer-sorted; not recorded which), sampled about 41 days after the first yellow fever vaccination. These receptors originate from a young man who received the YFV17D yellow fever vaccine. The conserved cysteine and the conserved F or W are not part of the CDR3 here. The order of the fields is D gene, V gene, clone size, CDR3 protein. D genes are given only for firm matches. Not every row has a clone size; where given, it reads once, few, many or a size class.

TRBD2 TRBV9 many ASSEGLALYEQY
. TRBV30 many ASPTGNTGELF
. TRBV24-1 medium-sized ATSIQVLTDTQY
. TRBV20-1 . SAIGGNTEAF
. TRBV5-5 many ASSLGTGHNEKLF
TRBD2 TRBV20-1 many SARRLAGMDTQY
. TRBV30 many AWSGTSVWGTEAF
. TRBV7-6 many ASSSLPGSQY
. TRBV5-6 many ASSLGRRIPIQETQY
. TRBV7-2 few ASSFSDGTQY
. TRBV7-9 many ASDLVGAPYGYT
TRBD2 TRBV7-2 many ASSLVAGGVQNIQY
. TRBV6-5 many ASSWVAAGNTIY
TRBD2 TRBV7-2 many ASKDTGGMAAGELF
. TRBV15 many ATSREQSYEQY
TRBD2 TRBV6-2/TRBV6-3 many ASSVSGGTTIPETQY
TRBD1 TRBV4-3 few ASSQGRGHTEAF
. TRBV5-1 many ASSRAPGEDTEAF
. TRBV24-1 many ATSAHREGGETQY
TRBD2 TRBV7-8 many ASSLIAGSYNEQF
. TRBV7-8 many ASSLARADQNYGYT
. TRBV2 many ASSAISAGNTIY
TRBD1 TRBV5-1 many ASGQGATTSYEQY
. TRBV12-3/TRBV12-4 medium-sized ASARGETQY
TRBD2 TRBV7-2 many ASSLVAGGLGDTQY
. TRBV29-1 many SATDGGPNQPQH
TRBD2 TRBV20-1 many SASPGLAGRYEQY
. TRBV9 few ASSTDSTDTQY
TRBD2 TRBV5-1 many ASSPSSGGYNEQF
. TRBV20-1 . SARGGAGGGETQY
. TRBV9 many ASSPSATGELF
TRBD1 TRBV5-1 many ASSSGQSSYNEQF
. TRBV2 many ASSALGQGLETQY
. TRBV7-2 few ASRTGPRETQY